What follows are 13 T cell receptor beta chains derived from one specimen sequenced in a study of T cells in localized non-small cell lung cancer. TCRdb's copy holds only in-frame clones and misses some; the assay was immunoSEQ multiplex PCR. The sample lists about 78,000 clones, 84% occurring once. The sequenced sample was peripheral blood, obtained before any cancer treatment. These TCRs come from a man between 40 and 69 years old with stage I lung adenocarcinoma.

V gene TRBV9 combines with J gene TRBJ2-1, with a tentative D call TRBD1 (5 bases). With 2 bases removed from V and 10 bases from J, the gap between germline ends came to 19 bases. CDR1 and CDR2 (germline): SGDLS, YYNGEE. The length of the CDR3 is 15 residues. The chain's CDR3 is CASSVDGRDSLEQFF. In nucleotides, the CDR3 is TGTGCCAGCAGCGTCGACGGCAGGGATTCGTTGGAGCAGTTCTTC.

This clone was counted a few times. This chain uses TRBV5-1 with TRBJ1-5; D gene ambiguous. This CDR3 spans 13 amino acids. Between the trimmed V and J ends, which lost 0 bases and 6 bases, there was a span of 7 bases. The germline gives CDR1 SGHRS, CDR2 YFSETQ. CDR3 in amino acids: CASSLGGGQPQHF. DNA for the CDR3: TGCGCCAGCAGCTTGGGAGGAGGTCAGCCCCAGCATTTT.

The genes are TRBV27 and TRBJ2-1; 8 bases fit TRBD2. Trimming removed 2 bases from V and 6 bases from J; junction bases left unmatched: 9. Germline V gene lookup returns CDR1 MNHEY and CDR2 SMNVEV (reference sequence). The CDR3 totals 16 residues. Here the CDR3 DNA reads TGTGCCAGCAGTTTAAGCCTCGCGGGAGGTTCCAATGAGCAGTTCTTC. Its protein is CASSLSLAGGSNEQFF.

J is TRBJ1-2 and V is TRBV6-5; D is ambiguous. The CDR3 is made up of 13 amino acids. Germline V CDR1 and CDR2: MNHEY, SVGAGI. The V gene lost 6 bases and the J gene lost 3 bases, with 11 bases spanning the gap. CDR3 bases: TGTGCCAGCAGAATTAACAGCGACTATGGCTACACCTTC. Amino acid sequence: CASRINSDYGYTF.

The genes are TRBV21-1 and TRBJ2-7. TRBV21-1 represents a pseudogene. CDR3 length equals 14 residues. The CDR3 region is CASSKVGGSYEQYF. CDR3 coding DNA: TGTGCCAGCAGCAAAGTGGGCGGTTCCTACGAGCAGTACTTC.

The chain carries TRBV6-1 and TRBJ2-2; D is perhaps TRBD2 (5 bases). In germline, CDR1 is MNHNS, CDR2 SASEGT. The CDR3 consists of 15 residues. V lost 7 bases to trimming and J lost 4 bases, with 16 bases between them. The CDR3 DNA is TGTGCCAGCAAATGGGTTCATGGAGGCACCGGGGAGCTGTTTTTT. It translates to CASKWVHGGTGELFF.

This clone has only one observation. This sequence joins TRBV11-2 and TRBJ1-1; 12 nucleotides match TRBD1. This CDR3 region has 16 residues. The germline V gene encodes CDR1 SGHAT and CDR2 FQNNGV. Trimming removed 5 bases from V and 0 bases from J; junction bases left unmatched: 4. CDR3: CASSKGTGGMNTEAFF. CDR3 in DNA: TGTGCCAGCAGCAAGGGGACAGGGGGCATGAACACTGAAGCTTTCTTT.

This clone is a singleton in its sample. This chain joins TRBV5-1 and TRBJ2-7; D ambiguous. Germline lookup yields CDR1 SGHRS and CDR2 YFSETQ. The CDR3 is 12 residues long. The ends were cut back, 4 bases at V and 5 bases at J, with 10 bases in the middle. The CDR3, as DNA: TGCGCCAGCAGCGTGGGGTGGAACGAGCAGTACTTC. Amino acids: CASSVGWNEQYF.

J is TRBJ2-1 and V is TRBV10-3; TRBD2 is a possible D gene (6 bases). Germline CDR1 ENHRY, CDR2 SYGVKD. This CDR3 contains 18 residues. V lost 3 bases and J 0 bases, leaving 18 bases between the germline ends. The CDR3 sequence: CAISDQSSAGSSYNEQFF. CDR3 DNA: TGTGCCATCAGTGATCAATCCTCTGCGGGAAGCTCCTACAATGAGCAGTTCTTC.

A few counts support this clone. The V call is TRBV7-9, the J call TRBJ1-2, with a tentative D call TRBD1 (6 bases). This CDR3 has 14 amino acids. Germline lookup yields CDR1 SEHNR and CDR2 FQNEAQ (reference sequence). Trimming removed 0 bases from V and 13 bases from J, with 18 bases in between. The DNA of the CDR3 is TGTGCCAGCAGCTTAGCTTCGGTTCAGGGGCCCCCCACCTTC. Its protein product is CASSLASVQGPPTF.

V and J are TRBV7-9 and TRBJ2-1; D is perhaps TRBD1 (5 bases). This CDR3 contains 14 residues. Trimming pared 5 bases from V and 5 bases from J, leaving 13 bases between. Germline CDR1 SEHNR, CDR2 FQNEAQ (reference sequence). The CDR3 bases are TGTGCCAGCAGCCCGCGTAAGGGGAACAATGAGCAGTTCTTC. Residues: CASSPRKGNNEQFF.

With regard to this clone: The sample contains more than one DNA sequence encoding this CDR3. The rearrangement uses TRBV19 and TRBJ1-2, with a possible D match to TRBD1 (6 bases). This CDR3 is built from 13 residues. Germline V CDR1 and CDR2: LNHDA, SQIVND (reference sequence). V was trimmed by 3 bases and J by 4 bases, leaving 9 bases between them. This CDR3 is CASSIDRSYGYTF. CDR3 DNA sequence: TGTGCCAGTAGTATCGACAGGTCCTATGGCTACACCTTC.

The genes are TRBV4-3 and TRBJ2-3; D is possibly TRBD2 (5 bases). This CDR3 is 13 amino acids long. Trimming took off 4 bases at V and 10 bases at J, with 15 bases between the two ends. Germline V gene sequence: CDR1 LGHNA, CDR2 YSLEER. The CDR3 nucleotides read TGCGCCAGCAGCCTCGACCCCTCGGAGGCGCAGTATTTT. Protein product: CASSLDPSEAQYF.